The 26 T cell receptor beta chains below all came from one sample that was sequenced in a study of CD8 T cells in ankylosing spondylitis. TCRdb analysed the 5' RACE reads with MiXCR anew, one entry per CDR3 protein. The data show around 890,000 distinct CDR3 sequences, about 12% seen once. Notes on the study in general: Characteristic, it appeared, of ankylosing spondylitis blood was a TCR beta motif of eight highly homologous variants.

Their specific antigens are unknown. The sequenced sample consisted of blood, either unsorted or a sorted T cell fraction (not recorded which). All receptors come from a male donor with ankylosing spondylitis.

This clonotype was observed a few times. The chain links TRBV20-1 to TRBJ2-7; 7 positions match TRBD2. From germline, CDR1 is DFQATT and CDR2 SNEGSKA (reference sequence). Trimming took 6 bases from V and 6 from J; bases not matched to a gene: 17. The CDR3 is 15 amino acids. This CDR3 reads CSAERKRGGRGEQYF. The CDR3 DNA reads TGCAGTGCCGAACGCAAGCGGGGAGGCCGGGGCGAGCAGTACTTC.

In its sample, this clonotype was seen many times. Here the CDR3 reads CSALAGENEKLFF. In DNA form, the CDR3 reads TGCAGTGCTCTGGCAGGAGAGAATGAAAAACTGTTTTTT. The rearrangement joins TRBV20-1 to TRBJ1-4; D unresolved. V was pared by 5 bases and J by 5 bases, with 12 bases between. Per the germline V gene, CDR1 is DFQATT and CDR2 is SNEGSKA (reference sequence). The CDR3 extends over 13 amino acids.

This chain joins TRBV6-1 and TRBJ2-1, with D perhaps TRBD2 (7 bases). CDR1 is MNHNS, CDR2 SASEGT, per germline. The CDR3 is 14 residues long. V lost 5 bases and J 9 bases, leaving 17 bases between the germline ends. CDR3 sequence: CASSRNGGAGEQFF. CDR3 nucleotides: TGTGCCAGCAGTAGAAATGGGGGGGCGGGTGAGCAGTTCTTC.

This clonotype appeared a few times. The rearrangement joins TRBV20-1 to TRBJ2-1; 12 nucleotides match TRBD2. Germline loops: CDR1 DFQATT, CDR2 SNEGSKA (reference sequence). Unmatched junction bases numbered 4, after V lost 3 bases and J lost 1 base. The CDR3 loop spans 16 amino acids. Here the CDR3 reads CSARTSGRGSYNEQFF. The CDR3 DNA reads as TGCAGTGCTAGGACTAGCGGGAGAGGGTCCTACAATGAGCAGTTCTTC.

This clonotype occurred many times. Its ends do not fully match the called genes, so a read error is possible. The V and J genes are TRBV12-3 or TRBV12-4 and TRBJ1-1; D is ambiguous. The CDR3 extends over 14 amino acids. The CDR3 nucleotides read TGTGCCAGCAGCTTAGGCCGGACGAACACTGAAGCTTTCTTT. Translation: CASSLGRTNTEAFF.

This clonotype was observed a few times. The chain recombines TRBV7-9 with TRBJ2-2, with D hard to call. V was shortened by 1 base and J by 2 bases, with 11 bases between the two germline ends. CDR1 is SEHNR and CDR2 is FQNEAQ in the germline V gene (reference sequence). The CDR3 covers 16 residues. CDR3 nucleotides: TGTGCCAGCAGCTTAGGGGTACAGTTCAACACCGGGGAGCTGTTTTTT. This sequence encodes CASSLGVQFNTGELFF.

This clonotype was seen a few times. The chain joins TRBV14 to TRBJ2-1; possible D gene TRBD2, 5 bases. Looked up from germline, CDR1 is SGHDN and CDR2 is FVKESK. With 0 bases removed from V and 6 bases from J, the gap between germline ends came to 12 bases. This CDR3 is built from 15 residues. This CDR3 reads CASSQDKLVINEQFF. CDR3 sequence (DNA): TGTGCCAGCAGCCAAGATAAACTAGTCATCAATGAGCAGTTCTTC.

This clonotype has ten or more counts. The chain couples TRBV29-1 to TRBJ1-5; possibly TRBD1 for D (5 bases). In germline, CDR1 is SQVTM, CDR2 ANQGSEA. CDR3 length: 12 residues. Trimming cost V 6 bases and J 3 bases, with 9 bases left between them. As DNA, the CDR3 is TGCAGCGTCGGGGGGGTCAATCAGCCCCAGCATTTT. It translates to CSVGGVNQPQHF.

This clonotype came up a few times. The chain couples TRBV20-1 to TRBJ2-7; either TRBD1 or TRBD2 may fit D (5 bases each). The V end lost 7 bases, the J end lost 7 bases, and 17 bases lay between the germline ends. The germline gives CDR1 DFQATT, CDR2 SNEGSKA (reference sequence). The CDR3 length is 12 residues. CDR3 sequence: CSGMGRGFEQYF. CDR3 bases: TGCAGTGGGATGGGACGGGGCTTTGAGCAGTACTTC.

The J gene is TRBJ1-5, the V gene TRBV28; 7 bases are a match to TRBD1. Per the germline V gene, CDR1 is MDHEN and CDR2 is SYDVKM. J was trimmed by 4 bases and V by 8 bases; bases with no gene match: 8. The CDR3 totals 14 residues. The CDR3 nucleotides read TGTGCCAGCCTGACAGGGCAATTAAATCAGCCCCAGCATTTT. It encodes CASLTGQLNQPQHF.

This clonotype occurred a few times. The chain uses TRBV11-2 and TRBJ2-1, with 7 bases fitting TRBD2. Germline CDR1 and CDR2: SGHAT and FQNNGV. Unmatched junction bases numbered 15, after V lost 2 bases and J lost 8 bases. The CDR3 has 17 amino acids. CDR3 sequence (DNA): TGTGCCAGCAGCTTATGGAAGGATAGCGGGCGTTTGGATGAGCAGTTCTTC. Translation: CASSLWKDSGRLDEQFF.

The chain links TRBV4-3 to TRBJ2-7, with D hard to call. CDR1 is LGHNA, CDR2 YSLEER, per germline. CDR3 length: 18 residues. Trimming left V 4 bases short and J 3 bases short, with 25 bases between. The CDR3 nucleotides are TGCGCCAGCAGCCGCCAAGTGGTTTTCGGCTCTTGGAGCTACGAGCAGTACTTC. It encodes CASSRQVVFGSWSYEQYF.

A few counts support this clonotype. The rearrangement uses TRBV7-2 and TRBJ1-1; D unresolved. Trimming took off 8 bases at V and 5 bases at J, with 15 bases between the two ends. CDR3 length equals 13 residues. Germline V CDR1 and CDR2: SGHTA, FQGNSA. CDR3 DNA: TGTGCCAGCGCGCAAAGGGAGGATACTGAAGCTTTCTTT. As protein: CASAQREDTEAFF.

The chain combines TRBV20-1 with TRBJ2-7, with 15 bases that match TRBD2. V was pared by 5 bases and J by 7 bases, with 12 bases of the junction left unmatched. The CDR3 has 16 residues. Per germline, CDR1 DFQATT and CDR2 SNEGSKA (reference sequence). Here the CDR3 reads CSAGLGLAGGPREQYF. The CDR3 nucleotides read TGCAGTGCTGGCTTAGGACTAGCGGGAGGGCCTCGGGAGCAGTACTTC.

This clonotype was detected a few times. This chain connects TRBV6-2 or TRBV6-3 to TRBJ1-5; D is unclear. The V and J ends lost 1 base and 3 bases respectively, with 4 bases between them. CDR3 size: 13 residues. Germline-derived CDR1 and CDR2 are MNHEY and SVGEGT. DNA of the CDR3: TGTGCCAGCAGTTACTGGGTCAATCAGCCCCAGCATTTT. It is translated as CASSYWVNQPQHF.

In its sample, this clonotype was seen a few times. V gene TRBV7-2 combines with J gene TRBJ2-3; no reliable D call. Germline V gene sequence: CDR1 SGHTA, CDR2 FQGNSA. This CDR3 has 16 amino acids. V lost 6 bases and J 0 bases, leaving 16 bases between the germline ends. In DNA form, the CDR3 reads TGTGCCAGCAGTCAGGTGGGATACCTGAGCACAGATACGCAGTATTTT. As protein: CASSQVGYLSTDTQYF.

This clonotype was recorded a few times. The rearrangement links TRBV29-1 to TRBJ2-1; 10 bases align to TRBD2. Germline values: CDR1 SQVTM, CDR2 ANQGSEA. Losses at the gene ends were 6 bases for V and 0 bases for J; bases not matched to a gene: 5. The CDR3 covers 15 residues. The CDR3 protein is CSVRSGRSSYNEQFF. CDR3 bases: TGCAGCGTCCGTAGCGGGAGGAGCTCCTACAATGAGCAGTTCTTC.

About this clonotype: The junction departs from the called germline gene at one end, perhaps through a read error. The CDR3: CASSYLGMETQNF. As DNA, the CDR3 is TGTGCCAGCAGTTATCTCGGTATGGAGACCCAGAACTTC. The chain links TRBV6-5 to TRBJ2-5; D is undetermined. The CDR3 covers 13 residues. The germline gives CDR1 MNHEY, CDR2 SVGAGI.

The rearrangement links TRBV29-1 to TRBJ2-7, with TRBD2 as a possible D gene (5 bases). Trimming shortened V by 7 bases and J by 2 bases, and 12 bases separated the two germline ends. Germline V CDR1 and CDR2: SQVTM, ANQGSEA. The CDR3 totals 12 residues. The CDR3, as DNA: TGCAGCGCCGCGGACTTCCCCTACGAGCAGTACTTC. Its translation is CSAADFPYEQYF.

The chain links TRBV6-5 to TRBJ2-3, with D hard to call. Looked up from germline, CDR1 is MNHEY and CDR2 is SVGAGI. This CDR3 has 11 residues. V was clipped by 6 bases and J by 4 bases, with 5 bases between them. CDR3 bases: TGTGCCAGCAGACTGTCAGATACGCAGTATTTT. Translation gives CASRLSDTQYF.

This clonotype was counted only a few times. The J gene is TRBJ1-5, the V gene TRBV6-1; D is ambiguous. Trimming took 8 bases from V and 0 from J, leaving 11 bases between them. The CDR3 totals 14 residues. The V gene's germline CDR1 is MNHNS and CDR2 SASEGT. CDR3 coding DNA: TGTGCCAGCGGGCAGTATAATAGCAATCAGCCCCAGCATTTT. It specifies CASGQYNSNQPQHF.

In its sample, this clonotype was seen many times. The chain carries TRBV5-1 and TRBJ2-7; D is possibly TRBD1 (5 bases). The CDR3 is 13 amino acids. The germline gives CDR1 SGHRS, CDR2 YFSETQ. V lost 0 bases to trimming and J lost 11 bases, with 15 bases between them. CDR3 coding DNA: TGCGCCAGCAGCTTGGTCCCAGAAGGGGATGAGTACTTC. Protein: CASSLVPEGDEYF. The full variable domain, completed using reference TRBV5-1 and TRBJ2-7, is KAGVTQTPRYLIKTRGQQVTLSCSPISGHRSVSWYQQTPGQGLQFLFEYFSETQRNKGNFPGRFSGRQFSNSRSEMNVSTLELGDSALYLCASSLVPEGDEYFGPGTRLTVT.

This clonotype was seen at least ten times. This CDR3 is CAIRTGDSQETQYF. CDR3 nucleotides: TGTGCCATCAGGACAGGCGATTCCCAAGAGACCCAGTACTTC. The rearrangement joins TRBV10-3 to TRBJ2-5; TRBD1 might be the D (6 bases). The CDR3 spans 14 residues. Germline-derived CDR1 and CDR2 are ENHRY and SYGVKD. The germline V and J ends were trimmed by 6 bases and 1 base, with 12 bases remaining between them.

This clonotype was picked up a small number of times. The rearrangement joins TRBV9 to TRBJ1-2; 7 bases fit TRBD1. Trimming cost V 0 bases and J 3 bases; bases outside gene matches: 5. CDR1 SGDLS and CDR2 YYNGEE come from the germline V gene. The CDR3 contains 15 residues. The CDR3: CASSVVTGSDYGYTF. The CDR3 DNA sequence: TGTGCCAGCAGCGTAGTGACAGGGAGCGACTATGGCTACACCTTC.

This clonotype was counted at least ten times. The chain combines TRBV12-3 or TRBV12-4 with TRBJ2-7; D is possibly TRBD1 (6 bases). The CDR3 has 15 residues. V gave up 3 bases and J gave up 5 bases, with 17 bases separating them. The CDR3 spells CASSFLAGARNEQYF. The DNA of the CDR3 is TGTGCCAGCAGTTTCCTCGCAGGGGCTCGCAACGAGCAGTACTTC.

This clonotype was detected only a few times. This sequence joins TRBV5-1 and TRBJ1-1; 7 nucleotides line up with TRBD1. The CDR3 consists of 15 residues. Germline assignment: CDR1 SGHRS and CDR2 YFSETQ. V lost 3 bases and J lost 3; bases outside the gene matches: 8. CDR3 amino acids: CASSSGTAIDTEAFF. CDR3 sequence (DNA): TGCGCCAGCAGCTCCGGGACAGCCATCGACACTGAAGCTTTCTTT.